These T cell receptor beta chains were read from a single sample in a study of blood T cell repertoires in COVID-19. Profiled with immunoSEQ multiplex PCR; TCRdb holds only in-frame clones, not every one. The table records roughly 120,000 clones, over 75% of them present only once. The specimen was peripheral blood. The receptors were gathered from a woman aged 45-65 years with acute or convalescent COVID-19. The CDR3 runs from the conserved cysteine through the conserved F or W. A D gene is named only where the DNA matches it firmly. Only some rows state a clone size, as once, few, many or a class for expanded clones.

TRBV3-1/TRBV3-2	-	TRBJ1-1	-	CASSPNQGRGEAFF	TGTGCCAGCAGCCCCAACCAAGGCAGGGGTGAAGCTTTCTTT
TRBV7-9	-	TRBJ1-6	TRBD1	CASSLTGLDNSPLHF	TGTGCCAGCAGCTTGACAGGGTTGGATAATTCACCCCTCCACTTT
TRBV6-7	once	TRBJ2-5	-	CARTYNQETQYF	TGTGCCAGAACATACAACCAAGAGACCCAGTACTTC
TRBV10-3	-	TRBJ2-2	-	CAISDKPQNTGELFF	TGTGCCATCTCAGACAAGCCCCAGAACACCGGGGAGCTGTTTTTT
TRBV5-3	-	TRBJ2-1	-	CARSFGDRQPYNEQFF	TGTGCCAGAAGCTTTGGAGACAGACAACCTTACAATGAGCAGTTCTTC
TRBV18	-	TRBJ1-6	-	CASSPVRGSNSPLHF	TGTGCCAGCTCACCGGTCAGGGGAAGCAATTCACCCCTCCACTTT
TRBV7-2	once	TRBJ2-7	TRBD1	CASSLDRWNYEQYF	TGTGCCAGCAGCCTGGACAGGTGGAACTACGAGCAGTACTTC
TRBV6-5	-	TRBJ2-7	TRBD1	CASSSTGREQYF	TGTGCCAGCAGTTCGACAGGGCGCGAGCAGTACTTC
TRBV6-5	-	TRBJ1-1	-	CASSTGWNTEAFF	TGTGCCAGCAGTACAGGGTGGAACACTGAAGCTTTCTTT
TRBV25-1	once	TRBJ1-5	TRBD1	CASSRTGINQPQHF	TGTGCCAGCAGTAGGACAGGAATCAATCAGCCCCAGCATTTT
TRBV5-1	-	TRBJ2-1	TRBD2	CASSLYGGGVEQFF	TGCGCCAGCAGCTTGTACGGGGGAGGGGTGGAGCAGTTCTTC
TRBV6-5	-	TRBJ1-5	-	CASSYSGQPQHF	TGTGCCAGCAGTTATTCAGGTCAGCCCCAGCATTTT
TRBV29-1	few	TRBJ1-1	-	CSVDERQVDNEAFF	TGCAGCGTTGATGAGAGACAGGTTGACAATGAAGCTTTCTTT
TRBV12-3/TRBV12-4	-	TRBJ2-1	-	CASSLSGVEQFF	TGTGCCAGCAGTTTGTCGGGGGTTGAGCAGTTCTTC
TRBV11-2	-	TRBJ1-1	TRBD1	CASSLRDRVPLEF	TGTGCCAGCAGCCTCCGGGACAGGGTACCCCTCGAATTT
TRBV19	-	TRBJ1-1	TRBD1	CASSSDRGNTEAFF	TGTGCCAGTAGTAGTGACAGGGGGAACACTGAAGCTTTCTTT
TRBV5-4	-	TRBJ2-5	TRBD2	CASSLAQRGQETQYF	TGTGCCAGCAGCTTGGCCCAGCGGGGGCAAGAGACCCAGTACTTC
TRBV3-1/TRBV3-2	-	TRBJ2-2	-	CASSLMGAGELFF	TGTGCCAGCAGTCTAATGGGCGCCGGGGAGCTGTTTTTT
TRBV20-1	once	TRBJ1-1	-	CSGSQQGRSVGGTEAFF	TGCAGTGGTAGTCAACAGGGCCGAAGTGTTGGAGGCACTGAAGCTTTCTTT
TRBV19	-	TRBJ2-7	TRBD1	CASSMNPGQGLNEQYF	TGTGCCAGTAGTATGAACCCCGGACAGGGGCTAAACGAGCAGTACTTC
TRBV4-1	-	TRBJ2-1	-	CASSQEGQFYNEQFF	TGCGCCAGCAGCCAAGAGGGACAATTCTACAATGAGCAGTTCTTC
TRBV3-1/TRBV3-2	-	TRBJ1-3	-	CASSQSMGNTIYF	TGTGCCAGCAGCCAGAGTATGGGAAACACCATATATTTT
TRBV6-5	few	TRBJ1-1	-	CASSLVWSEAFF	TGTGCCAGCAGTTTAGTGTGGTCTGAAGCTTTCTTT
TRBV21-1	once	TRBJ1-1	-	CAILRDRENDTEAFF	TGTGCCATCCTGCGGGACAGGGAAAATGACACTGAAGCTTTCTTT
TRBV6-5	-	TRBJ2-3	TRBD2	CASRLAGGASNTQYF	TGTGCCAGCAGACTAGCGGGGGGGGCCAGTAATACGCAGTATTTT
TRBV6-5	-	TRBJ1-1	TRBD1	CASSYSWTGYYTEAFF	TGTGCCAGCAGTTACTCATGGACAGGGTATTACACTGAAGCTTTCTTT
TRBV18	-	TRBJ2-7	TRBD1	CASSSGQEYEQYF	TGTGCCAGCTCATCCGGACAGGAATACGAGCAGTACTTC
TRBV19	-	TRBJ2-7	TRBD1	CASSGDSAYEQYF	TGTGCCAGTAGCGGGGACAGTGCCTACGAGCAGTACTTC
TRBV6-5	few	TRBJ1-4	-	CASSLRGRTNEKLFF	TGTGCCAGCAGTCTCCGAGGGAGGACTAATGAAAAACTGTTTTTT
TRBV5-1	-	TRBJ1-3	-	CASSLGLQGSGGNTIYF	TGCGCCAGCAGCTTGGGTTTACAGGGAAGTGGTGGAAACACCATATATTTT
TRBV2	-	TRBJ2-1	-	CASEQGGNEQFF	TGTGCCAGCGAGCAGGGGGGCAATGAGCAGTTCTTC
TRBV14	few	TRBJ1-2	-	CASSQDFSYGYTF	TGTGCCAGCAGCCAAGATTTCAGCTATGGCTACACCTTC
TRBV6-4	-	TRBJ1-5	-	CASSDLDQPQHF	TGTGCCAGCAGTGACCTAGATCAGCCCCAGCATTTT